A selection of T cell receptor beta chains follows, all from one sample in a study of response to subunit inactivated influenza vaccine. MiXCR, run by TCRdb on the RT-PCR reads, gives a single entry per CDR3 protein. In the table there are roughly 700,000 distinct CDR3 sequences, over 11% of which are singletons. The sample here was PBMCs from blood, taken around 14 days before vaccination. The receptors were sampled from a man aged 50-60 years who received an inactivated influenza vaccine. The CDR3 runs from the conserved cysteine through the conserved F or W. D genes are given only for firm matches. Size values are once, few and many counts, or a class for expanded clones, and some rows have none.

j_call: TRBJ2-3
d_call: TRBD2
v_call: TRBV5-4
clone_size: few
cdr3_length: 16
cdr3_aa: CASSPGLAMTLPPQYF
cdr3_nt: TGTGCCAGCAGCCCAGGACTAGCGATGACTCTACCTCCGCAGTATTTT

j_call: TRBJ2-1
d_call: TRBD2
v_call: TRBV20-1
clone_size: many
cdr3_length: 16
cdr3_aa: CSARDPGLAGVNEQFF
cdr3_nt: TGCAGTGCTAGAGATCCCGGACTAGCGGGAGTCAATGAGCAGTTCTTC

j_call: TRBJ2-3
d_call: -
v_call: TRBV7-2
clone_size: few
cdr3_length: 16
cdr3_aa: CASSLEGGVSTDTQYF
cdr3_nt: TGTGCCAGCAGCTTAGAAGGCGGGGTTAGCACAGATACGCAGTATTTT

j_call: TRBJ1-1
d_call: -
v_call: TRBV11-2
clone_size: -
cdr3_length: 16
cdr3_aa: CASSLELGHLNTEAFF
cdr3_nt: TGTGCCAGCAGCTTAGAGTTAGGACACCTGAACACTGAAGCTTTCTTT

j_call: TRBJ2-7
d_call: TRBD1
v_call: TRBV2
clone_size: -
cdr3_length: 15
cdr3_aa: CASSERTGGLYEQYF
cdr3_nt: TGTGCCAGCAGTGAACGGACAGGGGGACTCTACGAGCAGTACTTC

j_call: TRBJ1-2
d_call: TRBD1
v_call: TRBV14
clone_size: once
cdr3_length: 19
cdr3_aa: CASSQDDLRQGALENGYTF
cdr3_nt: TGTGCCAGCAGCCAAGATGATTTGCGACAGGGGGCTCTCGAGAATGGCTACACCTTC

j_call: TRBJ1-2
d_call: -
v_call: TRBV12-3/TRBV12-4
clone_size: many
cdr3_length: 15
cdr3_aa: CASRTPHTGDGGYTF
cdr3_nt: TGTGCCAGCAGGACCCCCCATACCGGGGACGGAGGCTACACCTTC

j_call: TRBJ1-1
d_call: -
v_call: TRBV12-3/TRBV12-4
clone_size: few
cdr3_length: 15
cdr3_aa: CASSKGHYQNTEAFF
cdr3_nt: TGTGCCAGCAGTAAAGGACACTATCAGAACACTGAAGCTTTCTTT

j_call: TRBJ2-3
d_call: -
v_call: TRBV28
clone_size: many
cdr3_length: 12
cdr3_aa: CASRLGGGTQYF
cdr3_nt: TGTGCCAGCAGACTCGGGGGTGGGACGCAGTATTTT

j_call: TRBJ2-4
d_call: -
v_call: TRBV4-2
clone_size: -
cdr3_length: 13
cdr3_aa: CASSQGLENIQYF
cdr3_nt: TGTGCCAGCAGCCAAGGACTAGAAAACATTCAGTACTTC

j_call: TRBJ2-1
d_call: TRBD2
v_call: TRBV12-3/TRBV12-4
clone_size: -
cdr3_length: 15
cdr3_aa: CASTPGTSGLGEQFF
cdr3_nt: TGTGCCAGCACCCCGGGGACTAGCGGGTTAGGCGAGCAGTTCTTC

j_call: TRBJ1-1
d_call: TRBD1
v_call: TRBV12-3/TRBV12-4
clone_size: -
cdr3_length: 16
cdr3_aa: CASSLGGTGTRTEAFF
cdr3_nt: TGTGCCAGCAGCTTGGGGGGGACAGGGACTCGTACTGAAGCTTTCTTT

j_call: TRBJ2-1
d_call: -
v_call: TRBV20-1
clone_size: few
cdr3_length: 15
cdr3_aa: CSASPLTRSYNEQFF
cdr3_nt: TGCAGTGCTAGTCCTTTGACTAGGTCCTACAATGAGCAGTTCTTC

j_call: TRBJ1-5
d_call: -
v_call: TRBV15
clone_size: -
cdr3_length: 15
cdr3_aa: CATSRDPRSNQPQHF
cdr3_nt: TGTGCCACCAGCAGAGATCCGCGGAGCAATCAGCCCCAGCATTTT

j_call: TRBJ2-3
d_call: -
v_call: TRBV5-5
clone_size: few
cdr3_length: 16
cdr3_aa: CASSLSSAPSTDTQYF
cdr3_nt: TGTGCCAGCAGCTTGAGTTCAGCCCCATCCACAGATACGCAGTATTTT

j_call: TRBJ2-1
d_call: TRBD2
v_call: TRBV6-2/TRBV6-3
clone_size: few
cdr3_length: 15
cdr3_aa: CASSYAASSGNEQFF
cdr3_nt: TGTGCCAGCAGTTACGCGGCTTCTAGCGGCAATGAGCAGTTCTTC

j_call: TRBJ2-7
d_call: TRBD1
v_call: TRBV7-8
clone_size: many
cdr3_length: 15
cdr3_aa: CASSWRRTGAYEQYF
cdr3_nt: TGTGCCAGCAGCTGGCGCCGGACAGGGGCCTACGAGCAGTACTTC

j_call: TRBJ2-1
d_call: TRBD2
v_call: TRBV20-1
clone_size: -
cdr3_length: 11
cdr3_aa: CSAKRESEQFF
cdr3_nt: TGCAGTGCTAAGCGGGAGAGTGAGCAGTTCTTC

j_call: TRBJ1-2
d_call: -
v_call: TRBV5-6
clone_size: few
cdr3_length: 14
cdr3_aa: CASSFGRLDYGYTF
cdr3_nt: TGTGCCAGCAGCTTCGGGCGGTTAGACTATGGCTACACCTTC

j_call: TRBJ2-7
d_call: -
v_call: TRBV29-1
clone_size: -
cdr3_length: 13
cdr3_aa: CSVIALTSYEQYF
cdr3_nt: TGCAGCGTGATTGCGCTTACCTCCTACGAGCAGTACTTC

j_call: TRBJ2-1
d_call: -
v_call: TRBV3-1
clone_size: -
cdr3_length: 17
cdr3_aa: CASSQDPSGITYNEQFF
cdr3_nt: TGTGCCAGCAGCCAAGACCCCTCCGGGATAACCTACAATGAGCAGTTCTTC

j_call: TRBJ2-1
d_call: -
v_call: TRBV21-1
clone_size: -
cdr3_length: 15
cdr3_aa: CASSRGTLTYNEQFF
cdr3_nt: TGTGCCAGCAGCAGAGGGACTTTGACCTACAATGAGCAGTTCTTC

j_call: TRBJ2-2
d_call: -
v_call: TRBV19
clone_size: few
cdr3_length: 17
cdr3_aa: CASSISLVVTNTGELFF
cdr3_nt: TGTGCCAGTAGTATATCCCTAGTGGTGACGAACACCGGGGAGCTGTTTTTT

j_call: TRBJ2-7
d_call: TRBD1
v_call: TRBV15
clone_size: few
cdr3_length: 14
cdr3_aa: CATRDDRGHYEQYF
cdr3_nt: TGTGCCACCAGAGACGACAGGGGTCACTACGAGCAGTACTTC

j_call: TRBJ2-3
d_call: -
v_call: TRBV5-6
clone_size: -
cdr3_length: 12
cdr3_aa: CASSRLGDTQYF
cdr3_nt: TGTGCCAGCAGCCGGCTCGGAGATACGCAGTATTTT

j_call: TRBJ2-3
d_call: TRBD2
v_call: TRBV7-7
clone_size: few
cdr3_length: 16
cdr3_aa: CASSLGTGTSRDTQYF
cdr3_nt: TGTGCTAGCAGCTTAGGGACCGGGACTAGCAGGGATACGCAGTATTTT

j_call: TRBJ2-7
d_call: TRBD1
v_call: TRBV28
clone_size: -
cdr3_length: 15
cdr3_aa: CASSFSRDRAREQYF
cdr3_nt: TGTGCCAGCAGTTTCTCACGGGACAGGGCTCGGGAGCAGTACTTC

j_call: TRBJ1-1
d_call: -
v_call: TRBV27
clone_size: few
cdr3_length: 16
cdr3_aa: CASSLGQGLTNTEAFF
cdr3_nt: TGTGCCAGCAGTTTAGGGCAGGGATTAACGAACACTGAAGCTTTCTTT

j_call: TRBJ2-2
d_call: TRBD1
v_call: TRBV30
clone_size: -
cdr3_length: 15
cdr3_aa: CAWSVGTGVTGELFF
cdr3_nt: TGTGCCTGGAGTGTTGGGACAGGGGTCACCGGGGAGCTGTTTTTT

j_call: TRBJ2-2
d_call: -
v_call: TRBV5-1
clone_size: few
cdr3_length: 13
cdr3_aa: CASSASMDGELFF
cdr3_nt: TGCGCCAGCAGTGCCAGTATGGACGGGGAGCTGTTTTTT

j_call: TRBJ2-1
d_call: TRBD2
v_call: TRBV20-1
clone_size: -
cdr3_length: 16
cdr3_aa: CSARDRRSGAYNEQFF
cdr3_nt: TGCAGTGCTAGAGATCGCAGAAGCGGGGCATACAATGAGCAGTTCTTC

j_call: TRBJ1-5
d_call: -
v_call: TRBV27
clone_size: few
cdr3_length: 16
cdr3_aa: CASSLSKGDSNQPQHF
cdr3_nt: TGTGCCAGCAGTTTATCGAAGGGGGATAGCAATCAGCCCCAGCATTTT

j_call: TRBJ2-3
d_call: TRBD2
v_call: TRBV5-5
clone_size: few
cdr3_length: 18
cdr3_aa: CASNQGGTSGGGYYTQYF
cdr3_nt: TGTGCCAGCAACCAAGGAGGGACTAGCGGGGGAGGCTATTATACGCAGTATTTT

j_call: TRBJ2-5
d_call: TRBD2
v_call: TRBV5-1
clone_size: -
cdr3_length: 15
cdr3_aa: CASSFGAGERKTQYF
cdr3_nt: TGCGCCAGCAGCTTTGGGGCGGGAGAGCGGAAGACCCAGTACTTC

j_call: TRBJ1-5
d_call: TRBD1
v_call: TRBV5-6
clone_size: -
cdr3_length: 13
cdr3_aa: CASSFTGATAQHF
cdr3_nt: TGTGCCAGCAGCTTCACAGGGGCCACGGCCCAGCATTTT

j_call: TRBJ2-1
d_call: TRBD2
v_call: TRBV20-1
clone_size: few
cdr3_length: 13
cdr3_aa: CSASGGASNEQFF
cdr3_nt: TGCAGTGCTAGCGGGGGGGCCTCCAATGAGCAGTTCTTC

j_call: TRBJ2-3
d_call: -
v_call: TRBV7-9
clone_size: few
cdr3_length: 17
cdr3_aa: CASSLGRNEISTDTQYF
cdr3_nt: TGTGCCAGCAGCTTAGGTCGAAACGAAATTTCCACAGATACGCAGTATTTT

j_call: TRBJ2-5
d_call: -
v_call: TRBV5-1
clone_size: -
cdr3_length: 15
cdr3_aa: CASSLVSGGPETQYF
cdr3_nt: TGCGCCAGCAGCTTGGTTAGCGGAGGCCCAGAGACCCAGTACTTC

j_call: TRBJ2-2
d_call: TRBD1
v_call: TRBV10-3
clone_size: -
cdr3_length: 15
cdr3_aa: CAIDGTGPNTGELFF
cdr3_nt: TGTGCCATCGATGGGACAGGGCCGAACACCGGGGAGCTGTTTTTT

j_call: TRBJ2-2
d_call: -
v_call: TRBV6-2/TRBV6-3
clone_size: -
cdr3_length: 12
cdr3_aa: CASRTNPGELFF
cdr3_nt: TGTGCCAGCAGGACTAACCCCGGGGAGCTGTTTTTT

j_call: TRBJ1-5
d_call: -
v_call: TRBV6-2/TRBV6-3
clone_size: -
cdr3_length: 14
cdr3_aa: CASSATGGGQPQHF
cdr3_nt: TGTGCCAGCAGTGCGACGGGGGGAGGGCAGCCCCAGCATTTT

j_call: TRBJ2-5
d_call: -
v_call: TRBV18
clone_size: few
cdr3_length: 12
cdr3_aa: CASSLSVETQYF
cdr3_nt: TGTGCCAGCTCCCTCAGTGTGGAGACCCAGTACTTC

j_call: TRBJ2-1
d_call: -
v_call: TRBV7-9
clone_size: few
cdr3_length: 15
cdr3_aa: CASSPAGATYNEQFF
cdr3_nt: TGTGCCAGCAGCCCAGCAGGGGCAACATACAATGAGCAGTTCTTC

j_call: TRBJ1-2
d_call: -
v_call: TRBV28
clone_size: -
cdr3_length: 15
cdr3_aa: CASSLLLGGTYGYSF
cdr3_nt: TGTGCCAGCAGCCTCCTCCTGGGGGGCACCTATGGCTACTCCTTC